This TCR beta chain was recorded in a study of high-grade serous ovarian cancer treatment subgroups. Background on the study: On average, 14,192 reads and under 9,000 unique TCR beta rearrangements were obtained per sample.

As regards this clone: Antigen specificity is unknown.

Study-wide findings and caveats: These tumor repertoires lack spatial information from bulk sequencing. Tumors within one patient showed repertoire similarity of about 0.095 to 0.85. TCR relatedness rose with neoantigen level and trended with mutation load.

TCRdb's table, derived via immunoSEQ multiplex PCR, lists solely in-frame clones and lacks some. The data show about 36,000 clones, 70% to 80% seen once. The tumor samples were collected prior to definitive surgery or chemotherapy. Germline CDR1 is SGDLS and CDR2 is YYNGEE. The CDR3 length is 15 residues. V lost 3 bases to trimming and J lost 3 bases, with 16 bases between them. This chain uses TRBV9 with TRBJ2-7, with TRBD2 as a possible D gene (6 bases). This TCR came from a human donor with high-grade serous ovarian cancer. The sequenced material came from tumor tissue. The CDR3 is CASSGSGGTYYEQYF. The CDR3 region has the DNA TGTGCCAGCAGCGGAAGTGGCGGGACTTACTACGAGCAGTACTTC.